The sequence of this T cell receptor (beta chain) was determined in a study of T cells in Graves' hyperthyroidism and ophthalmopathy. For the study at large: Peripheral blood was taken when the disease was first diagnosed, before any treatment began.

CDR3 length: 14 amino acids. The V gene's germline CDR1 is SGHTA and CDR2 FQGNSA. V shed 6 bases and J 1 base; nucleotides not matched to a gene: 5. This clonotype was detected many times. Amplified regions were TCR beta CDR3 sequences from RNA transcripts. HTBI primers were used for first-round RT-PCR of the TCR CDR3. TCRdb reprocessed the multiplex PCR reads with MiXCR, giving one entry per CDR3 protein. This table holds nearly 750,000 distinct CDR3 sequences, 35% found once. The chain couples TRBV7-2 to TRBJ2-7; TRBD2 aligns across 8 bases. The receptor was isolated from a woman in her 40s with Graves' hyperthyroidism. Sequenced: blood. DNA for the CDR3: TGTGCCAGCAGTGGGGCGGGAGGTTCCTACGAGCAGTACTTC. As protein: CASSGAGGSYEQYF.